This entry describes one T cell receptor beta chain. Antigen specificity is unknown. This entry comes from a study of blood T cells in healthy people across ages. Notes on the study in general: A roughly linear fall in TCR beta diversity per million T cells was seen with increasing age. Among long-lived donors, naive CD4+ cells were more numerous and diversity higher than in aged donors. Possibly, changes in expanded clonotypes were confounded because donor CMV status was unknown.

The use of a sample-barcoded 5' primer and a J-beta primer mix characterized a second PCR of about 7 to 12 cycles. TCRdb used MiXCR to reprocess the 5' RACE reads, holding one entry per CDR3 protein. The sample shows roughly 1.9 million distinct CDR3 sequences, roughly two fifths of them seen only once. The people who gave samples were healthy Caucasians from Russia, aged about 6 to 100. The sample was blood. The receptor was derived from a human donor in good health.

The CDR3 bases are TGTGCCAGCAGCACAGACAGGGGCTTGGCCGGGGAGCTGTTTTTT. Translation gives CASSTDRGLAGELFF. This chain links TRBV12-3 or TRBV12-4 with TRBJ2-2; 8 bases agree with TRBD1. The ends lost 6 bases at V and 6 bases at J; junction bases unmatched: 9. The CDR3 spans 15 residues.